This TCR beta chain is drawn from a study of early T cells in non-severe SARS-CoV-2 infection. Study context: The authors sequenced bulk RNA from unsorted whole blood, leaving chains unpaired.

General study findings and limits: Sequences matched to VDJdb favored anti-spike CD8 responses, while private and CD4 specificities were missed.

The TCR library protocol was used to attach unique molecular identifiers. These identifiers were attached to individual cDNA molecules. TCRdb used MiXCR to reprocess the 5' RACE reads, holding one entry per CDR3 protein. The sample holds approximately 70,000 distinct CDR3 sequences, 9% to 10% seen once. This clonotype appeared a few times. Antigen unknown. Looked up from germline, CDR1 is MNHNS and CDR2 is SASEGT. The CDR3 runs 15 residues. The V gene end was trimmed by 8 bases and the J gene end by 5 bases; junction bases not matched to a gene: 9. Sample: whole blood, taken at baseline. This sequence was found in an adult who was a healthcare worker with PCR-confirmed SARS-CoV-2 infection or an uninfected control (not recorded which). V gene TRBV6-1 combines with J gene TRBJ2-3; 11 nucleotides agree with TRBD2. As DNA, the CDR3 is TGTGCCAGCCGGGGGAAACTAGCGGGGGAAGATACGCAGTATTTT. It yields the protein CASRGKLAGEDTQYF.